This TCR beta chain was found in a study of blood T cell repertoires in COVID-19. Study context: PBMCs, B-cell-depleted T cells, or T cells provided the cDNA or gDNA that made up the material.

Trimming removed 1 base from V and 7 bases from J, with 17 bases in between. The CDR3 length is 15 residues. The germline V gene has CDR1 SGHDN and CDR2 FVKESK. Under the authors' procedure: Reference gene primer amplification gave nucleated cell count estimates. Produced via immunoSEQ multiplex PCR; TCRdb's table is partial and in-frame only. D and trimming come from the DNA, and the V and J calls and clone size come from that table. Here the sample spans about 130,000 clones, approximately 80% being singletons. The chain recombines TRBV14 with TRBJ2-7, with D perhaps matching TRBD1 (6 bases). Sequencing was done on a sample of peripheral blood. The sequence derives from a man aged 35-49 years with active or convalescent COVID-19. This chain's CDR3 is CASSQGTAGVGEQYF. The CDR3 coding sequence is TGTGCCAGCAGCCAAGGGACAGCAGGGGTAGGGGAGCAGTACTTC. Complete variable domain (other parts from reference TRBV14 and TRBJ2-7): EAGVTQFPSHSVIEKGQTVTLRCDPISGHDNLYWYRRVMGKEIKFLLHFVKESKQDESGMPNNRFLAERTGGTYSTLKVQPAELEDSGVYFCASSQGTAGVGEQYFGPGTRLTVT.